These 30 T cell receptor beta chains were sequenced from one sample in a study of T cell responses to AZD1222 COVID-19 vaccine. TCRdb's copy holds only in-frame clones and misses some; the assay was immunoSEQ multiplex PCR. The data contain about 140,000 clones, roughly nine tenths of them singletons. Here the sequenced sample was peripheral blood, taken on day 0 of AZD1222 vaccination. All receptors come from an adult in good health.

V is TRBV7-7 and J is TRBJ2-2; 12 bases map to TRBD2. CDR1 and CDR2 (germline): SSHAT, FNYEAQ (reference sequence). V dropped 2 bases and J dropped 1; count of bases not matched to a gene: 8. The CDR3 covers 19 residues. CDR3 DNA sequence: TGTGCCAGCAGCTTAATTAACCCACTAGCGGGGGGGAACACCGGGGAGCTGTTTTTT. Translated: CASSLINPLAGGNTGELFF.

The sample holds one count of this clone. The gene calls are TRBV6-5 and TRBJ2-7; possibly TRBD1 for D (6 bases). The V end was cut by 0 bases, the J end by 0 bases, with 12 bases between. CDR3 size: 16 residues. Per the germline V gene, CDR1 is MNHEY and CDR2 is SVGAGI. DNA for the CDR3: TGTGCCAGCAGTTACTCGGAGGTGACAGGCTCCTACGAGCAGTACTTC. It encodes CASSYSEVTGSYEQYF.

Only one count was recorded for this clone. The J gene is TRBJ1-4, the V gene TRBV11-2, with D possibly TRBD1 on 6 matching bases. The CDR3 spans 14 residues. Germline CDR1 is SGHAT and CDR2 is FQNNGV. Trimming left V 0 bases short and J 13 bases short, with 15 bases between. The CDR3 coding sequence is TGTGCCAGCAGCTTAGAGGGCACAGGGCTGGGACTGTTTTTT. This encodes CASSLEGTGLGLFF.

This clone came up once. The V gene is TRBV5-6, the J gene TRBJ2-2, with D tentatively TRBD2 (6 bases). Trimming pared 0 bases from V and 7 bases from J, leaving 16 bases between. The CDR3 consists of 16 residues. Per the germline V gene, CDR1 is SGHDT and CDR2 is YYEEEE. CDR3 protein: CASSLVGREVGGELFF. CDR3 sequence (DNA): TGTGCCAGCAGCTTGGTCGGTAGGGAGGTTGGCGGGGAGCTGTTTTTT.

The V and J genes are TRBV6-2 or TRBV6-3 and TRBJ2-7; D is perhaps TRBD1 (6 bases). V shed 5 bases and J shed 3 bases, with 14 bases lying between them. This CDR3 is built from 14 residues. Germline CDR1 and CDR2: MNHEY and SVGEGT. The CDR3 DNA follows: TGTGCCAGCAGTCGACAGGCTCTCCTCTACGAGCAGTACTTC. It codes for CASSRQALLYEQYF.

The rearrangement links TRBV28 to TRBJ2-2, with 13 bases identical to TRBD2. The CDR3 extends over 18 amino acids. V lost 7 bases and J lost 7; bases outside the gene matches: 15. Germline loops: CDR1 MDHEN, CDR2 SYDVKM. CDR3 in DNA: TGTGCCAGCATTCCTTACTCTGGGACTAGCGGGACTCACGGGGAGCTGTTTTTT. It translates to CASIPYSGTSGTHGELFF.

V is TRBV4-2 and J is TRBJ2-3, with 7 bases fitting TRBD2. The germline V gene encodes CDR1 LGHNA and CDR2 YNFKEQ. With V trimmed by 6 bases and J by 0 bases, 9 bases remained unmatched. The CDR3 is 16 residues long. DNA of the CDR3: TGTGCCAGCAGGGCTAGCGGAGGCGGGAGCACAGATACGCAGTATTTT. The encoded protein is CASRASGGGSTDTQYF.

Remarks on this clone: Other DNA sequences in the sample encode the same CDR3. The chain employs TRBV3-1 (or the pseudogene TRBV3-2) and TRBJ1-3; D call uncertain. CDR1 and CDR2 from the germline V gene are LGHDT and YNNKEL (reference sequence). V was clipped by 1 base and J by 4 bases, with 11 bases between them. This CDR3 spans 15 amino acids. DNA of the CDR3: TGTGCCAGCAGCCAAGGGCCGGCCTCCGGAAACACCATATATTTT. Amino acids: CASSQGPASGNTIYF.

J is TRBJ1-2 and V is TRBV15; maybe TRBD1 (6 bases). V was shortened by 7 bases and J by 3 bases, with 24 bases between the two germline ends. This CDR3 comprises 17 residues. Per germline, CDR1 LNHNV and CDR2 YYDKDF (reference sequence). CDR3: CATTTGGQAQPYYGYTF. The CDR3, as DNA: TGTGCCACCACCACGGGGGGCCAGGCTCAGCCTTACTATGGCTACACCTTC.

J is TRBJ2-2 and V is TRBV19, with TRBD1 matching 8 bases. The CDR3 runs to 14 residues. Germline values: CDR1 LNHDA, CDR2 SQIVND (reference sequence). The ends lost 3 bases at V and 6 bases at J; junction bases unmatched: 3. The CDR3 DNA reads as TGTGCCAGTAGTATTCAGGGACAGGCCGGGGAGCTGTTTTTT. It yields the protein CASSIQGQAGELFF.

This chain connects TRBV7-2 to TRBJ2-1; D gene uncertain. Between the trimmed V and J ends, which lost 0 bases and 10 bases, there was a span of 7 bases. This CDR3 spans 12 amino acids. CDR1 is SGHTA and CDR2 is FQGNSA in the germline V gene. CDR3 sequence (DNA): TGTGCCAGCAGCTTAGCGCCCGGGGAGCAGTTCTTC. Amino acid sequence: CASSLAPGEQFF.

This rearrangement joins TRBV6-5 to TRBJ1-2, with a possible D match to TRBD1 (5 bases). This CDR3 has 13 residues. CDR1 MNHEY and CDR2 SVGAGI come from the germline V gene. V was cut by 0 bases and J by 8 bases, with 10 bases left in between. The CDR3 here is CASSYSGVLGYTF. DNA of the CDR3: TGTGCCAGCAGTTACTCAGGGGTTTTAGGCTACACCTTC.

This chain joins TRBV28 and TRBJ1-1, with D maybe TRBD1 (5 bases). Trimming left V 10 bases short and J 4 bases short, with 16 bases between. CDR3 length: 13 residues. Germline V CDR1 and CDR2: MDHEN, SYDVKM. This chain's CDR3 is CATHVGGVTEAFF. CDR3 nucleotide sequence: TGTGCCACCCACGTGGGGGGGGTCACTGAAGCTTTCTTT.

The V gene is TRBV24-1, the J gene TRBJ1-1, with D hard to call. V lost 7 bases and J 1 base, leaving 6 bases between the germline ends. Germline CDR1 and CDR2: KGHDR and SFDVKD. The CDR3 is 12 residues long. The DNA of the CDR3 is TGTGCCACCAGCTATGCGAACACTGAAGCTTTCTTT. Translating it yields CATSYANTEAFF.

The chain links TRBV27 to TRBJ1-1; 8 nucleotides line up with TRBD1. The CDR3 totals 18 residues. Germline V gene data show CDR1 as MNHEY and CDR2 as SMNVEV (reference sequence). V was pared by 6 bases and J by 6 bases, with 21 bases of the junction left unmatched. The CDR3 reads CASRPTQGGRQGWSEAFF. The CDR3 bases are TGTGCCAGCAGACCTACACAGGGGGGGAGACAGGGATGGTCTGAAGCTTTCTTT.

V and J are TRBV5-5 and TRBJ2-7; maybe TRBD1 (7 bases). This CDR3 contains 16 residues. Germline CDR1 is SGHKS and CDR2 is YYEKEE (reference sequence). V lost 3 bases and J lost 3, with 19 bases in between. DNA of the CDR3: TGTGCCAGCAGCTCGGTGGGACTCAGGGGGAACTACGAGCAGTACTTC. Translation: CASSSVGLRGNYEQYF.

The chain has TRBV6-4 and TRBJ2-3; no clear D gene. Trimming took off 2 bases at V and 4 bases at J, with 7 bases between the two ends. The V gene's germline CDR1 is MRHNA and CDR2 SNTAGT. The CDR3 runs to 13 residues. Here the CDR3 reads CASSDNWADTQYF. The CDR3 bases are TGTGCCAGCAGTGACAACTGGGCAGATACGCAGTATTTT.

The chain is built from TRBV25-1 and TRBJ2-7, with 7 bases matching TRBD2. The germline gives CDR1 MGHDK, CDR2 SYGVNS. The trim removed 6 bases at V and 3 bases at J, leaving 5 bases unmatched. The CDR3 consists of 13 residues. The CDR3 DNA reads TGTGCCAGCAGCTCTCGGGGGGTCTACGAGCAGTACTTC. Encoded protein: CASSSRGVYEQYF.

The chain has TRBV6-5 and TRBJ1-2; D not resolved. Germline lookup yields CDR1 MNHEY and CDR2 SVGAGI. The ends were cut back, 7 bases at V and 3 bases at J, with 12 bases in the middle. This CDR3 spans 13 amino acids. CDR3 sequence (DNA): TGTGCCAGCACCAACGACATTTACTATGGCTACACCTTC. Protein: CASTNDIYYGYTF.

V is TRBV4-1 and J is TRBJ1-5, with 9 bases aligning to TRBD1. V was clipped by 4 bases and J by 1 base; unmatched bases: 5. CDR1 and CDR2 (germline): MGHRA, YSYEKL. The CDR3 has 16 amino acids. The CDR3 spells CASSRGGQGSNQPQHF. The DNA of the CDR3 is TGCGCCAGCAGCCGAGGGGGACAGGGCAGCAATCAGCCCCAGCATTTT.

The J gene is TRBJ1-6, the V gene TRBV7-2; D is undetermined. The length of the CDR3 is 15 residues. CDR1 is SGHTA and CDR2 is FQGNSA in the germline V gene. Trimming left V 2 bases short and J 7 bases short, with 12 bases between. CDR3 loop: CASSLNLAPNSPLHF. CDR3 coding DNA: TGTGCCAGCAGCTTAAACCTGGCCCCCAATTCACCCCTCCACTTT.

Remarks on this clone: At the DNA level, this CDR3 is encoded by other sequences in the same sample as well. CDR3 sequence: CASSQGGNYGYTF. In DNA, the CDR3 is TGTGCCAGCAGCCAGGGAGGCAACTATGGCTACACCTTC. The gene calls are TRBV4-2 and TRBJ1-2; D ambiguous. Germline CDR1 and CDR2: LGHNA and YNFKEQ. The CDR3 runs to 13 residues. V shed 3 bases and J shed 2 bases, with 7 bases lying between them.

This rearrangement joins TRBV28 to TRBJ2-1; TRBD1 agrees at 7 bases. The CDR3 is 15 residues long. Germline lookup yields CDR1 MDHEN and CDR2 SYDVKM. The trim removed 6 bases at V and 3 bases at J, leaving 8 bases unmatched. As DNA, the CDR3 is TGTGCCAGCAGACACCGACAGGGTCACTACAATGAGCAGTTCTTC. Its translation is CASRHRQGHYNEQFF. Filled out from reference TRBV28 and TRBJ2-1, the complete variable domain reads DVKVTQSSRYLVKRTGEKVFLECVQDMDHENMFWYRQDPGLGLRLIYFSYDVKMKEKGDIPEGYSVSREKKERFSLILESASTNQTSMYLCASRHRQGHYNEQFFGPGTRLTVL.

CDR3 protein: CASSERGPGNTGELFF. The CDR3 DNA follows: TGTGCCAGCAGTGAGCGGGGGCCCGGTAACACCGGGGAGCTGTTTTTT. V and J are TRBV6-4 and TRBJ2-2; D possibly corresponds to TRBD2 (7 bases). The germline V gene encodes CDR1 MRHNA and CDR2 SNTAGT. The CDR3 is 16 amino acids. V was trimmed by 3 bases and J by 2 bases, leaving 13 bases between them.

The V and J genes are TRBV5-6 and TRBJ2-3; D unresolved. V lost 2 bases and J 2 bases, leaving 15 bases between the germline ends. From germline, CDR1 is SGHDT and CDR2 YYEEEE. The CDR3 has 16 amino acids. For the CDR3, the DNA is TGTGCCAGCAGCTTCGAGTTAAGAGGTCCCACAGATACGCAGTATTTT. It codes for CASSFELRGPTDTQYF.

V gene TRBV7-2 combines with J gene TRBJ2-1; D may correspond to TRBD1 or TRBD2 (6 bases each). CDR3 length equals 13 residues. With 5 bases removed from V and 9 bases from J, the gap between germline ends came to 14 bases. Germline assignment: CDR1 SGHTA and CDR2 FQGNSA. The CDR3 protein is CASSPKQGGEQFF. The CDR3 coding sequence is TGTGCCAGCAGCCCTAAACAGGGAGGTGAGCAGTTCTTC.

The CDR3 DNA follows: TGTGCCAGCAGTCTCGGCAGAGCCTACGAGCAGTACTTC. Translated, it gives CASSLGRAYEQYF. The J gene is TRBJ2-7, the V gene TRBV12-3 or TRBV12-4; unclear D gene. This CDR3 has 13 residues. Trimming pared 5 bases from V and 2 bases from J, leaving 10 bases between.

The CDR3 reads CASSSLAGGGYTF. The CDR3 nucleotides are TGTGCCAGCAGTTCTCTGGCGGGGGGTGGCTACACCTTC. The rearrangement links TRBV12-3 or TRBV12-4 to TRBJ1-2; possible D gene TRBD1, 5 bases. The V and J ends lost 4 bases and 7 bases respectively, with 13 bases between them. The CDR3 is 13 residues long.

The chain recombines TRBV7-2 with TRBJ1-2; the match to TRBD1 covers 10 bases. Germline assignment: CDR1 SGHTA and CDR2 FQGNSA. The length of the CDR3 is 15 residues. J lost 1 base, V lost 3 bases, and 2 bases had no gene match. The CDR3 DNA follows: TGTGCCAGCAGCTTTGGACAGGGGGGTAACTATGGCTACACCTTC. It is translated as CASSFGQGGNYGYTF. The variable domain in full, with the rest retrieved from reference TRBV7-2 and TRBJ1-2, is GAGVSQSPSNKVTEKGKDVELRCDPISGHTALYWYRQSLGQGLEFLIYFQGNSAPDKSGLPSDRFSAERTGGSVSTLTIQRTQQEDSAVYLCASSFGQGGNYGYTFGSGTRLTVV.

The chain employs TRBV5-6 and TRBJ2-2, with 8 nucleotides matching TRBD1. CDR3 length: 15 residues. In germline, CDR1 is SGHDT, CDR2 YYEEEE. Unmatched junction bases numbered 7, after V lost 5 bases and J lost 4 bases. The CDR3 DNA is TGTGCCAGCAGGCCACGGACAGGGAGCACCGGGGAGCTGTTTTTT. Its protein product is CASRPRTGSTGELFF.